The rows below give T cell receptor beta chains drawn from one sample of a study of blood T cell repertoires in COVID-19. The data were produced by immunoSEQ multiplex PCR, yet TCRdb's version contains in-frame clones alone and is incomplete. Of around 94,000 clones in the sample, roughly 86% were seen once. Sequenced input: peripheral blood. The receptor set was obtained from a man in his fifties with active or convalescent COVID-19. Each CDR3 is given with its conserved first and last residue. D genes are given only for firm matches. Clone size is stated in some rows and not others, as once, few, many or a class when expanded.

-	TRBV7-9	TRBD2	16	TRBJ2-2	CASSTRLAADTGELFF	TGTGCCAGCAGCACCCGACTAGCGGCCGACACCGGGGAGCTGTTTTTT
-	TRBV21-1	-	15	TRBJ2-7	CASSALAKDSYEQYF	TGTGCCAGCAGCGCACTAGCGAAAGACTCCTACGAGCAGTACTTC
-	TRBV18	-	15	TRBJ2-5	CASSPRLRGQETQYF	TGTGCCAGCTCACCACGTCTGCGGGGACAAGAGACCCAGTACTTC
-	TRBV10-3	TRBD1	16	TRBJ1-5	CAIREDRGSSNQPQHF	TGTGCCATCAGGGAAGACAGGGGGTCTAGCAATCAGCCCCAGCATTTT
-	TRBV5-1	TRBD2	18	TRBJ2-3	CASSLARTSGTSTDTQYF	TGCGCCAGCAGCTTGGCCCGGACTAGCGGGACTAGCACAGATACGCAGTATTTT
-	TRBV6-2/TRBV6-3	-	12	TRBJ1-2	CASSYSAYGYTF	TGTGCCAGCAGTTACTCGGCCTATGGCTACACCTTC
-	TRBV5-1	-	14	TRBJ1-2	CASSDSAGNYGYTF	TGCGCCAGCTCTGATTCTGCAGGGAACTATGGCTACACCTTC
-	TRBV18	-	14	TRBJ1-4	CASSPQQRDEKLFF	TGTGCCAGCTCACCTCAACAGAGAGATGAAAAACTGTTTTTT
-	TRBV6-5	TRBD2	15	TRBJ2-5	CASSYSGTSEETQYF	TGTGCCAGCAGTTACTCGGGGACTAGTGAGGAGACCCAGTACTTC
once	TRBV27	-	16	TRBJ1-1	CASSLSRTVMNTEAFF	TGTGCCAGCAGTTTATCGCGGACAGTTATGAACACTGAAGCTTTCTTT
-	TRBV28	TRBD1	15	TRBJ1-1	CASSSGTGLNTEAFF	TGTGCCAGCAGTTCCGGGACAGGGTTGAACACTGAAGCTTTCTTT
-	TRBV28	TRBD1	15	TRBJ1-2	CASSLTDRGSYGYTF	TGTGCCAGCAGTTTAACGGACAGGGGGAGCTATGGCTACACCTTC
-	TRBV2	-	13	TRBJ2-3	CASSETGVDTQYF	TGTGCCAGCAGTGAAACGGGGGTTGATACGCAGTATTTT
-	TRBV6-2/TRBV6-3	-	15	TRBJ1-5	CASSYSSPGQGPQHF	TGTGCCAGCAGTTACTCCTCCCCAGGCCAAGGGCCCCAGCATTTT
once	TRBV6-5	-	11	TRBJ1-4	CASRLDRQLFF	TGTGCCAGCAGGCTTGACAGGCAACTGTTTTTT
-	TRBV3-1/TRBV3-2	-	11	TRBJ2-1	CASSSGTRQFF	TGTGCCAGCAGCTCCGGGACTCGGCAGTTCTTC
-	TRBV2	-	11	TRBJ1-1	CASSPDSEAFF	TGTGCCAGCAGTCCCGACAGTGAAGCTTTCTTT
-	TRBV19	-	13	TRBJ1-4	CASNSLLNEKLFF	TGTGCCAGTAATAGTCTTCTGAATGAAAAACTGTTTTTT
-	TRBV5-1	-	14	TRBJ2-5	CASSLGTHQETQYF	TGCGCCAGCAGCTTGGGGACTCATCAAGAGACCCAGTACTTC
once	TRBV7-9	-	14	TRBJ2-7	CASSLAGSSYEQYF	TGTGCCAGCAGCTTAGCTGGCTCGTCCTACGAGCAGTACTTC
-	TRBV15	-	14	TRBJ2-1	CATSRGSTSDEQFF	TGTGCCACCAGCAGAGGGTCCACCAGCGATGAGCAGTTCTTC
few	TRBV28	-	15	TRBJ2-3	CASSSGQGRGDTQYF	TGTGCCAGCAGCTCGGGGCAGGGGCGCGGGGATACGCAGTATTTT
-	TRBV6-5	-	14	TRBJ2-7	CASSYSEDSYEQYF	TGTGCCAGCAGTTACTCCGAGGACAGCTACGAGCAGTACTTC
once	TRBV24-1	TRBD1	16	TRBJ1-5	CATSESGTGVDQPQHF	TGTGCCACCAGTGAGTCCGGGACAGGGGTCGATCAGCCCCAGCATTTT
-	TRBV4-1	TRBD2	17	TRBJ2-1	CASSQAPGAGGHNEQFF	TGCGCCAGCAGCCAAGCTCCCGGGGCGGGGGGTCACAATGAGCAGTTCTTC
-	TRBV4-3	TRBD2	16	TRBJ2-3	CASSLLTSGDTDTQYF	TGCGCCAGCAGCCTCCTCACTAGCGGGGACACAGATACGCAGTATTTT
-	TRBV7-7	TRBD1	15	TRBJ2-2	CASSSGTGGNGELFF	TGTGCCAGCAGTTCCGGGACAGGGGGCAACGGGGAGCTGTTTTTT
-	TRBV2	TRBD2	20	TRBJ2-5	CASRVGLAGGPGPPQETQYF	TGTGCCAGCAGAGTGGGACTAGCGGGGGGCCCCGGACCACCACAAGAGACCCAGTACTTC
-	TRBV7-8	TRBD1	14	TRBJ2-5	CASSFVDRQGTQYF	TGTGCCAGCAGCTTCGTGGACAGGCAAGGGACCCAGTACTTC
-	TRBV18	-	13	TRBJ2-3	CASSPTSPDTQYF	TGTGCCAGCTCACCAACTAGCCCAGATACGCAGTATTTT
once	TRBV6-5	TRBD1	13	TRBJ1-2	CASSQGADYGYTF	TGTGCCAGCAGTCAGGGGGCAGACTATGGCTACACCTTC
-	TRBV10-3	TRBD2	16	TRBJ2-1	CAISGSSGVSYNEQFF	TGTGCCATCAGTGGATCTAGCGGGGTTTCCTACAATGAGCAGTTCTTC
-	TRBV7-2	-	14	TRBJ2-7	CASSLQESSYEQYF	TGTGCCAGCAGCTTACAGGAAAGCTCCTACGAGCAGTACTTC
-	TRBV29-1	-	13	TRBJ2-4	CSVGLLNRKIQYF	TGCAGCGTTGGGCTCCTAAACAGAAAGATTCAGTACTTC
once	TRBV7-2	-	15	TRBJ2-6	CASSLSGTGANVLTF	TGTGCCAGCAGCTTGTCGGGGACTGGGGCCAACGTCCTGACTTTC
-	TRBV3-1/TRBV3-2	-	15	TRBJ2-1	CASSQGGSSYNEQFF	TGTGCCAGCAGCCAGGGGGGAAGCTCCTACAATGAGCAGTTCTTC